These T cell receptor beta chains were read from a single sample in a study of T cell repertoires in cytomegalovirus infection. Using its own MiXCR run on the reads, TCRdb lists one record per CDR3 protein. The sample shows some 940,000 distinct CDR3 sequences, around a third of them seen only once. Their antigens are not known. The source material was cultured CD8+ T cells from PBMCs, sampled from culture after CMV antigen stimulation. Receptor source: a human donor in good health (CMV status not recorded). Some clones in this sample may be carry-over from other donors' samples. Both conserved end residues are part of each CDR3. Fields, in order: V gene, CDR3 length, CDR3 protein.

V gene: TRBV7-3; CDR3 length: 14; CDR3 protein: CASSPDSSYNEQFF
V gene: TRBV6-6; CDR3 length: 15; CDR3 protein: CASSYPGQGAETQYF
V gene: TRBV7-9; CDR3 length: 15; CDR3 protein: CASSLGAGGRYGYTF
V gene: TRBV4-1; CDR3 length: 16; CDR3 protein: CASSQRDRGRNYGYTF
V gene: TRBV7-6; CDR3 length: 20; CDR3 protein: CASSQGTAPGASGGQETQYF
V gene: TRBV7-6; CDR3 length: 15; CDR3 protein: CASSPRGGAHNEQFF
V gene: TRBV12-3/TRBV12-4; CDR3 length: 17; CDR3 protein: CASSFLFRDARRNTIYF
V gene: TRBV5-6; CDR3 length: 12; CDR3 protein: CASSLEYYGYTF
V gene: TRBV7-6; CDR3 length: 13; CDR3 protein: CASSLAGGRPQHF
V gene: TRBV14; CDR3 length: 16; CDR3 protein: CASSQDRGRTAGELFF
V gene: TRBV5-6; CDR3 length: 13; CDR3 protein: CASSIAGAKAQYF
V gene: TRBV28; CDR3 length: 13; CDR3 protein: CASSVYRGTEAFF
V gene: TRBV7-9; CDR3 length: 15; CDR3 protein: CASSSRQGSNNEQFF
V gene: TRBV6-2/TRBV6-3; CDR3 length: 11; CDR3 protein: CASIRGETQYF
V gene: TRBV6-2/TRBV6-3; CDR3 length: 12; CDR3 protein: CASSYGREPQHF
V gene: TRBV7-7; CDR3 length: 15; CDR3 protein: CASSLHRLNTGELFF
V gene: TRBV29-1; CDR3 length: 15; CDR3 protein: CSVDAQGLNYNEQFF
V gene: TRBV6-1; CDR3 length: 14; CDR3 protein: CASSEGNRIYEQYF
V gene: TRBV7-2; CDR3 length: 15; CDR3 protein: CASSSPGQGLGKLFF
V gene: TRBV7-6; CDR3 length: 15; CDR3 protein: CASSLLPRGDQPQHF
V gene: TRBV11-2; CDR3 length: 14; CDR3 protein: CASSRGSSYEGYTF
V gene: TRBV14; CDR3 length: 14; CDR3 protein: CASSPWREGTEAFF